This T cell receptor beta chain was identified during a study of CXCR3-negative and CXCR3-positive naive CD8 T cells (dated by TCRdb to about 2019). Looking at the study overall: In total, 130 million to 150 million TRB reads were obtained, which works out to roughly 1.5 +/- 0.3 million reads per library. The diversity and physicochemical repertoire analyses included about a dozen donors pooled from two independent experiments. Naive subsets from roughly 5 donors and memory cells from 3 donors were included in the TRBV-TRBJ cluster analysis. Findings and caveats that apply to the study as a whole: Because surface CD5, which is linked to self-reactivity in mice, was comparable between the naive subsets, TCR interaction strength was also inferred from TRB CDR3 physicochemical properties. Within the same donor, TRBV-TRBJ usage looked similar between naive CXCR3-negative and CXCR3-positive cells, but memory cells had distinct patterns. TRB CDR3s from CXCR3-positive naive cells showed higher hydrophobicity (lower Kidera factor 4), lower energy, and higher strength and volume indices than CXCR3-negative naive cells. Because CXCR3 expression was partially decreased after cryopreservation, freshly isolated PBMCs were used for most assays. Repertoire diversity was comparably high in both naive subsets but much lower in memory CD8+ T cells.

Sequencing was performed on a NextSeq 550. The Human TCR Profiling Kit (MiLaboratory) was used to make UMI-labeled 5' RACE TRB cDNA libraries. cDNA synthesis used the entire amount of extracted RNA, and PCR amplification then used the entire amount of cDNA produced. Libraries were prepared in parallel with an identical number of PCR cycles. Turning to the authors' computational methods: About 50,000 +/- 9,200 unique UMI-labeled TRB cDNA molecules per library were extracted with MIGEC and MiXCR, with at least two reads per UMI required. On average, roughly 40,000 +/- 10,000 functional in-frame TRB CDR3 nucleotide clonotypes lacking stop codons were found per library. After downsampling to 5000 UMI-labeled TRB molecules per sample, diversity metrics, including normalized Shannon-Wiener and Chao1, were computed in VDJtools. For the central five CDR3 residues, VDJtools calculated physicochemical properties weighted by clonotype size, namely interaction energy, strength, volume and Kidera factor 4. TCRdb reprocessed the reads into one record per CDR3 protein sequence, lacking DNA. The V and J calls shown here were made by TCRdb, not taken from the authors' results. This sample's listing comprises about 7,000 distinct CDR3 sequences. Under 1.5% of the sample is taken by the ten largest.

From the cysteine up to the phenylalanine, the CDR3 has a length of 16 residues. Only the protein is on record. Taken from the germline V gene, the CDR1 and CDR2 loops are SGHTA and FQGNSA. Each CD8+ T cell subset was flow-sorted in triplicate, and 300,000 to 350,000 cells per subset were placed directly into RLT lysis buffer. Naive CD8+ T cells were defined stringently as CD45RO-CCR7+CD27+CD95- to exclude memory contaminants. Using standard density gradient centrifugation, peripheral blood mononuclear cells were isolated from buffy coats. Naive CXCR3-negative and CXCR3-positive CD8+ T cells were flow-sorted on a FACSAria III. Total RNA was extracted from sorted cells with an RNeasy Mini Kit. Frequency alone marks this clonotype as medium-sized (0.01 to 0.1%); no count is stored. Its antigen is still unknown.

The sample was naive CXCR3+ CD8+ T cells from blood. The cell subset or site label, as the study defines it: CD45RO-CCR7+CD27+CD95- naive CD8+ T cells expressing CXCR3 (TNR3+). The rearranged segments are TRBV7-2 and TRBJ2-3; the TCRdb call, TRBD2, lacks DNA for checking. The clonotype originates from a human donor in good health. Some clones in this sample may be carry-over from other donors' samples. CDR3 reads: CASRNPGLAPTDTQYF.